This T cell receptor (beta chain) was sequenced in a study of blood T cell repertoires in COVID-19. CDR3 length: 14 amino acids. Unmatched junction bases numbered 4, after V lost 3 bases and J lost 4 bases. In germline, CDR1 is SGHAT, CDR2 FQNNGV. Original processing methods: Reference gene primer amplification gave nucleated cell count estimates. Libraries were prepared by immunoSEQ multiplex PCR; TCRdb keeps only in-frame clonotypes and omits some of them. The DNA was the basis for D and trimming; V, J and clone size are from that table. The sample gives about 260,000 clones, 88% of which show up once; 1% to 1.5% is in the top ten. Those enrolled, adults aged 18 to 89 years, came from 24 US areas. In assigning cohorts, the study relied on participant-reported clinical history.

This receptor was obtained from a woman aged 40 to 50 with acute COVID-19. Sample: PBMCs or T cells enriched from blood (not recorded which). The chain recombines TRBV11-2 with TRBJ1-1; 8 bases map to TRBD1. The CDR3 sequence: CASSFRGQRTEAFF. DNA of the CDR3: TGTGCCAGCAGCTTCAGGGGGCAACGCACTGAAGCTTTCTTT. Complete variable domain (other parts from reference TRBV11-2 and TRBJ1-1): EAGVAQSPRYKIIEKRQSVAFWCNPISGHATLYWYQQILGQGPKLLIQFQNNGVVDDSQLPKDRFSAERLKGVDSTLKIQPAKLEDSAVYLCASSFRGQRTEAFFGQGTRLTVV.